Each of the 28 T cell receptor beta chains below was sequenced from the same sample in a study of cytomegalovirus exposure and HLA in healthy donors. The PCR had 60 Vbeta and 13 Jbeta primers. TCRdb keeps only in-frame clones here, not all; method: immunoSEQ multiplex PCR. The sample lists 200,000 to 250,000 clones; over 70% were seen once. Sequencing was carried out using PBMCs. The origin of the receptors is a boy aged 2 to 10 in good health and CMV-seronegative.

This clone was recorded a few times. The CDR3 nucleotides are TGTGCCAGCACCCCGGGACTAGCGGTCAATGAGCAGTTCTTC. Encoded protein: CASTPGLAVNEQFF. The J gene is TRBJ2-1, the V gene TRBV2, with 11 positions matching TRBD2. Trimming at V came to 7 bases and at J to 6 bases, leaving 5 bases not matched to a gene. This CDR3 region has 14 residues. Germline V gene sequence: CDR1 SNHLY, CDR2 FYNNEI. The whole variable domain, filled in from reference TRBV2 and TRBJ2-1, reads EPEVTQTPSHQVTQMGQEVILRCVPISNHLYFYWYRQILGQKVEFLVSFYNNEISEKSEIFDDQFSVERPDGSNFTLKIRSTKLEDSAMYFCASTPGLAVNEQFFGPGTRLTVL.

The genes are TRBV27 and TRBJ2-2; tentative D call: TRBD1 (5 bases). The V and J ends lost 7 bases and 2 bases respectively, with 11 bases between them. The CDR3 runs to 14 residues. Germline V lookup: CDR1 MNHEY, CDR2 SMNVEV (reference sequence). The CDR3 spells CASKIDSNTGELFF. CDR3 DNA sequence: TGTGCCAGCAAAATCGACAGTAACACCGGGGAGCTGTTTTTT.

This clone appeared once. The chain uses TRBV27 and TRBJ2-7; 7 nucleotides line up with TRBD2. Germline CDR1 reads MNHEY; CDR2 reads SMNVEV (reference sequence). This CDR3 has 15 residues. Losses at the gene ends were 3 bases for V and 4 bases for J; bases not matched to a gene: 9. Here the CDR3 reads CASSLVGGRGYEQYF. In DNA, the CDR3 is TGTGCCAGCAGTTTGGTAGGCGGGAGAGGGTACGAGCAGTACTTC.

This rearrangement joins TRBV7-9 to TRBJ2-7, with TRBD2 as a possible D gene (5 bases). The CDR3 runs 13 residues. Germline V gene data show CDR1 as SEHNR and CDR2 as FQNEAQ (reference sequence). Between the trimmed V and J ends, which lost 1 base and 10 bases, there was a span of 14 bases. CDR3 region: CASSLGGVRDQYF. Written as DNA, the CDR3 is TGTGCCAGCAGCTTAGGGGGAGTGAGGGATCAGTACTTC.

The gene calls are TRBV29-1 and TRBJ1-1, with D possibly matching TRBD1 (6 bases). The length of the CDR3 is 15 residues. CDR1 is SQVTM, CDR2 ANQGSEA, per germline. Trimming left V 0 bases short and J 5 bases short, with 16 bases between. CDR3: CSVEEGGGGWTEAFF. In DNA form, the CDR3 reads TGCAGCGTTGAAGAAGGGGGAGGGGGTTGGACTGAAGCTTTCTTT.

CDR3 loop: CASSFPGGGTTEAFF. For the CDR3, the DNA is TGTGCTAGTTCCTTTCCGGGGGGCGGGACGACTGAAGCTTTCTTT. The chain couples TRBV12-5 to TRBJ1-1; D possibly corresponds to TRBD1 (6 bases). Trimming pared 8 bases from V and 5 bases from J, leaving 21 bases between. The CDR3 spans 15 residues. CDR1 is LGHNT and CDR2 is FRNRAP in the germline V gene. The whole variable domain, remainder taken from reference TRBV12-5 and TRBJ1-1, is DARVTQTPRHKVTEMGQEVTMRCQPILGHNTVFWYRQTMMQGLELLAYFRNRAPLDDSGMPKDRFSAEMPDATLATLKIQPSEPRDSAVYFCASSFPGGGTTEAFFGQGTRLTVV.

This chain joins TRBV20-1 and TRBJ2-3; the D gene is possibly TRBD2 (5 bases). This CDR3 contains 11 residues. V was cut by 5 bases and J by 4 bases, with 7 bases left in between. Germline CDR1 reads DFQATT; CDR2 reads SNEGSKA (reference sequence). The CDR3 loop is CSALAPDTQYF. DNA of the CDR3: TGCAGTGCTCTAGCTCCAGATACGCAGTATTTT.

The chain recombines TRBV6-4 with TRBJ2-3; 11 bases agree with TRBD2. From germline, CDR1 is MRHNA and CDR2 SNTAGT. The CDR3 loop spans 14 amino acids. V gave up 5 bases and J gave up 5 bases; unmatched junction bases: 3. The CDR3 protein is CASSSGLAGDTQYF. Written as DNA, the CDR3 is TGTGCCAGCAGTTCCGGACTAGCGGGAGATACGCAGTATTTT.

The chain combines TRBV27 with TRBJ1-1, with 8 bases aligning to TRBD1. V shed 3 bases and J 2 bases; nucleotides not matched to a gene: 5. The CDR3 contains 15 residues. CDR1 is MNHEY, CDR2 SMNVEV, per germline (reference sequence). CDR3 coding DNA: TGTGCCAGCAGTTTCGGACAGGGTGGAAACACTGAAGCTTTCTTT. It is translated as CASSFGQGGNTEAFF.

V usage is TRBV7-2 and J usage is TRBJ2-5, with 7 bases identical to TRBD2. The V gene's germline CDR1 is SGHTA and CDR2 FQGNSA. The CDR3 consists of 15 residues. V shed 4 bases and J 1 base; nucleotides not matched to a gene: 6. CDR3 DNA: TGTGCCAGCAGCTCCCGCGGGGGAACCCAAGAGACCCAGTACTTC. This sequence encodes CASSSRGGTQETQYF.

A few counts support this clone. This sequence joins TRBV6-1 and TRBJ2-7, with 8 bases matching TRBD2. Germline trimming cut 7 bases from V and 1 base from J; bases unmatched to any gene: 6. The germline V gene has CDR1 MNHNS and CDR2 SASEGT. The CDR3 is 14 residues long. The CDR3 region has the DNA TGTGCCAGCATCCAAGCGGGAGTATCCTACGAGCAGTACTTC. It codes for CASIQAGVSYEQYF.

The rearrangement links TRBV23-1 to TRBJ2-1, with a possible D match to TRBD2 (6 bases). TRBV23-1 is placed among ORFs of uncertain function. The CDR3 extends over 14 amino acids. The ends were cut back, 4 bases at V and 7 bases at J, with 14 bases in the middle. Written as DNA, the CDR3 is TGCGCCAGCAGTCGACGGGAGAAGGGGAATGAGCAGTTCTTC. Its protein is CASSRREKGNEQFF.

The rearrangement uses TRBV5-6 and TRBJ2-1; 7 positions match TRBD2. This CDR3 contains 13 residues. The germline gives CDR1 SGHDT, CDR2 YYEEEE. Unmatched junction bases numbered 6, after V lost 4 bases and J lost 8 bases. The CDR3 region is CASSTGLGHEQFF. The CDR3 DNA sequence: TGTGCCAGCAGCACCGGACTAGGGCATGAGCAGTTCTTC.

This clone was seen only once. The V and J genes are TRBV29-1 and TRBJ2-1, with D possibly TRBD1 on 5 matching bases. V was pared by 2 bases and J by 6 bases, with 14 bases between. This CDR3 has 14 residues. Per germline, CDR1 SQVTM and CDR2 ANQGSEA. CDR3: CSVEPRARANEQFF. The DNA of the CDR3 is TGCAGCGTTGAACCCAGGGCCCGGGCCAATGAGCAGTTCTTC.

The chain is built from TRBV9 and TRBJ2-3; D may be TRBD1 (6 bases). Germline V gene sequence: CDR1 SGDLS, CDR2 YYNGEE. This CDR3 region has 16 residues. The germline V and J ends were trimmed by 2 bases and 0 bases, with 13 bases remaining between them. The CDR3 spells CASSVGQSTSTDTQYF. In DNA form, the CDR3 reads TGTGCCAGCAGCGTCGGACAGTCGACTAGCACAGATACGCAGTATTTT.

The CDR3 spells CASSLLGDSLDRFF. CDR3 sequence (DNA): TGTGCCAGCAGCTTACTAGGGGACAGCTTAGATCGGTTCTTC. V and J are TRBV5-6 and TRBJ2-1; 7 bases map to TRBD1. This CDR3 region has 14 residues. Germline V gene lookup returns CDR1 SGHDT and CDR2 YYEEEE. With 2 bases clipped from V and 15 bases from J, the junction kept 14 bases outside the gene matches. The full variable domain, its missing parts supplied by reference TRBV5-6 and TRBJ2-1, is DAGVTQSPTHLIKTRGQQVTLRCSPKSGHDTVSWYQQALGQGPQFIFQYYEEEERQRGNFPDRFSGHQFPNYSSELNVNALLLGDSALYLCASSLLGDSLDRFFGPGTRLTVL.

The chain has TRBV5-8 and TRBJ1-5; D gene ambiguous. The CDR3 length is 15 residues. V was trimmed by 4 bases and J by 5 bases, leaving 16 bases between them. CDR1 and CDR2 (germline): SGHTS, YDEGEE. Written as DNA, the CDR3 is TGTGCCAGCAGCCATACCCGCGGGCGGGATCAGCCCCAGCATTTT. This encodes CASSHTRGRDQPQHF.

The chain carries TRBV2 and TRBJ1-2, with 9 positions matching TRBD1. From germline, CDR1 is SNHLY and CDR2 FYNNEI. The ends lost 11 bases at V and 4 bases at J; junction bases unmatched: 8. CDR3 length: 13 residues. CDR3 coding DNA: TGTGCCGGTAGAACAGGGGGCTTCTATGGCTACACCTTC. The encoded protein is CAGRTGGFYGYTF.

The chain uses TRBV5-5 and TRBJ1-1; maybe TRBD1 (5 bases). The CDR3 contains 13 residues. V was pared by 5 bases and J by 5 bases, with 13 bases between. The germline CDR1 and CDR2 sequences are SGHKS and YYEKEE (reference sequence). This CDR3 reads CASRWEQDTEAFF. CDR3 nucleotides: TGTGCCAGCAGATGGGAACAGGATACTGAAGCTTTCTTT.

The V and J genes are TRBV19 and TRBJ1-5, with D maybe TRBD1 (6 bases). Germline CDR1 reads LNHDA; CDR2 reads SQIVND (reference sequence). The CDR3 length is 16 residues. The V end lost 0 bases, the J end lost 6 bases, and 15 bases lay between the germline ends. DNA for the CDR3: TGTGCCAGTAGTATAGAAGGGGCAGGGGCTTTTCAGCCCCAGCATTTT. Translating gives CASSIEGAGAFQPQHF.

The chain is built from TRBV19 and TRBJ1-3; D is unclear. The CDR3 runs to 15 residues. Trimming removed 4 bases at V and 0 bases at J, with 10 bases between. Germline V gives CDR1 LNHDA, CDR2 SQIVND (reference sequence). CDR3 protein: CASSRTVSSGNTIYF. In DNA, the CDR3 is TGTGCCAGTAGTAGAACCGTTAGCTCTGGAAACACCATATATTTT.

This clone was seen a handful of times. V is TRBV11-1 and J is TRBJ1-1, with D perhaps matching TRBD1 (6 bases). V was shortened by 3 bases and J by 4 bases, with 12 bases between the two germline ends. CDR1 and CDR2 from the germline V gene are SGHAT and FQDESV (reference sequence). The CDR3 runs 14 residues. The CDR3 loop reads CASSFGGWATEAFF. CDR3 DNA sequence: TGTGCCAGCAGCTTTGGGGGCTGGGCCACTGAAGCTTTCTTT.

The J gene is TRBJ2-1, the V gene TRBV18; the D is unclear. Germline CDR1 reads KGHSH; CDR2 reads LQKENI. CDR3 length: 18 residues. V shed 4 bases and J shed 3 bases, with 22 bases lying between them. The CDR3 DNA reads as TGTGCCAGCTCACGCGAGATCAGTACCACAGCTCACTACAATGAGCAGTTCTTC. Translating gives CASSREISTTAHYNEQFF. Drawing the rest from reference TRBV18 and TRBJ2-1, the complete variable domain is NAGVMQNPRHLVRRRGQEARLRCSPMKGHSHVYWYRQLPEEGLKFMVYLQKENIIDESGMPKERFSAEFPKEGPSILRIQQVVRGDSAAYFCASSREISTTAHYNEQFFGPGTRLTVL.

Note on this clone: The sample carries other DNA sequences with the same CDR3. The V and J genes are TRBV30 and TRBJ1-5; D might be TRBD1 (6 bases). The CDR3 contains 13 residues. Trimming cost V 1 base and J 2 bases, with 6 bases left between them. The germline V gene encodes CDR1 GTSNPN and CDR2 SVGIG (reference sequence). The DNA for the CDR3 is TGTGCCTGGAGTGGGACAGGCAATCAGCCCCAGCATTTT. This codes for CAWSGTGNQPQHF.

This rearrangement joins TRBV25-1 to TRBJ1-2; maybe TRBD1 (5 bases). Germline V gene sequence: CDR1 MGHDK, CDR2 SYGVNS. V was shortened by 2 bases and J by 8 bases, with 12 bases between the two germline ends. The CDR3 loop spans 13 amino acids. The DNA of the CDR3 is TGTGCCAGCAGTGAAACGGGGGTCAGAGGCTACACCTTC. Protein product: CASSETGVRGYTF.

The CDR3 sequence is CASIESLSGAMKYF. CDR3 DNA: TGCGCCAGCATAGAAAGCCTTAGCGGGGCGATGAAGTATTTT. The V and J genes are TRBV5-1 and TRBJ2-3, with 8 bases identical to TRBD2. The CDR3 contains 14 residues. CDR1 is SGHRS, CDR2 YFSETQ, per germline. Germline trimming cut 6 bases from V and 13 bases from J; bases unmatched to any gene: 16.

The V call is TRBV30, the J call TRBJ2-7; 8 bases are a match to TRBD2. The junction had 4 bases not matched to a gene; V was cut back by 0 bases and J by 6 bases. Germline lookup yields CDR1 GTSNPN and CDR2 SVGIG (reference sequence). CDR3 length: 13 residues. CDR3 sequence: CAWSVRGRLEQYF. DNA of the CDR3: TGTGCCTGGAGTGTACGCGGGAGGCTCGAGCAGTACTTC.

CDR3: CASSQDRTTGNTIYF. In nucleotides, the CDR3 is TGCGCCAGCAGCCAAGATCGGACAACTGGAAACACCATATATTTT. The chain recombines TRBV4-1 with TRBJ1-3, with D perhaps TRBD1 (5 bases). The germline V gene has CDR1 MGHRA and CDR2 YSYEKL. The CDR3 is made up of 15 amino acids. The germline V and J ends were trimmed by 0 bases and 2 bases, with 8 bases remaining between them.